This is a list of T cell receptor beta chains from one sample in a study of blood T cell repertoires in COVID-19. Method: immunoSEQ multiplex PCR; TCRdb's copy keeps in-frame clones and lacks some. The sample contains around 370,000 clones, roughly 86% of which appear only once. The sequenced sample was peripheral blood. Receptors originate from a woman in her seventies with COVID-19, enrolled during active disease. CDR3s include the opening cysteine and the closing phenylalanine or tryptophan. A D gene is named only where the DNA matches it firmly. For some rows the clone size is stated as once, few or many, or as a class when expanded; others skip it.

j_call: TRBJ2-2; d_call: TRBD1; v_call: TRBV9; clone_size: NA; cdr3_aa: CASSARQGAGGELFF; cdr3_nt: TGTGCCAGCAGCGCCAGACAGGGGGCCGGCGGGGAGCTGTTTTTT
j_call: TRBJ2-1; d_call: TRBD2; v_call: TRBV5-1; clone_size: once; cdr3_aa: CASSLVIAGSSYNEQFF; cdr3_nt: TGCGCCAGCAGCTTGGTGATAGCGGGGAGCTCCTACAATGAGCAGTTCTTC
j_call: TRBJ1-3; d_call: NA; v_call: TRBV7-9; clone_size: few; cdr3_aa: CASSLSTGSTALSGNTIYF; cdr3_nt: TGTGCCAGCAGCTTATCAACGGGTAGCACGGCCCTCTCTGGAAACACCATATATTTT
j_call: TRBJ2-1; d_call: TRBD2; v_call: TRBV20-1; clone_size: NA; cdr3_aa: CSASTRSGGTSYNEQFF; cdr3_nt: TGCAGTGCTAGTACCCGAAGCGGGGGGACCTCCTACAATGAGCAGTTCTTC
j_call: TRBJ1-1; d_call: NA; v_call: TRBV27; clone_size: few; cdr3_aa: CASSPYLGGNTEAFF; cdr3_nt: TGTGCCAGCAGTCCCTATTTGGGAGGGAACACTGAAGCTTTCTTT
j_call: TRBJ1-3; d_call: NA; v_call: TRBV5-1; clone_size: NA; cdr3_aa: CASSLDGGVGGNTIYF; cdr3_nt: TGCGCCAGCAGCTTGGACGGGGGAGTGGGCGGAAACACCATATATTTT
j_call: TRBJ1-5; d_call: TRBD1; v_call: TRBV7-2; clone_size: NA; cdr3_aa: CASSFDRGDQPQHF; cdr3_nt: TGTGCCAGCAGCTTCGACAGGGGAGATCAGCCCCAGCATTTT
j_call: TRBJ2-5; d_call: NA; v_call: TRBV12-3/TRBV12-4; clone_size: once; cdr3_aa: CASSFFKETQYF; cdr3_nt: TGTGCCAGCAGTTTTTTTAAAGAGACCCAGTACTTC
j_call: TRBJ1-2; d_call: NA; v_call: TRBV5-1; clone_size: once; cdr3_aa: CASSLEASIYGYTF; cdr3_nt: TGCGCCAGCAGCTTGGAAGCTTCGATCTATGGCTACACCTTC
j_call: TRBJ1-1; d_call: NA; v_call: TRBV5-1; clone_size: NA; cdr3_aa: CASRVNTEAFF; cdr3_nt: TGCGCCAGCCGGGTGAACACTGAAGCTTTCTTT